The rows below give T cell receptor beta chains drawn from one sample of a study of shared clonotypes between healthy human individuals. Some clones are missing from TCRdb's copy, which holds only in-frame ones; the method was immunoSEQ multiplex PCR. The profile shows over a million clones, approximately 97% of them singletons. Sequenced: naive CD4+ T cells sorted from blood. These receptor sequences come from a man aged 30 to 39 in good health. CDR3s include the opening cysteine and the closing phenylalanine or tryptophan. D genes are given only for firm matches. Clone size is given for some rows only: seen once, a few or many times, or a class if the clone is expanded.

D gene	V gene	J gene	clone size	CDR3 length	CDR3 protein	CDR3 DNA
NA	TRBV5-1	TRBJ2-1	NA	13	CASSFGVVNEQFF	TGCGCCAGCAGCTTCGGGGTAGTCAATGAGCAGTTCTTC
NA	TRBV6-1	TRBJ2-7	NA	13	CASGLAQTYEQYF	TGTGCCAGCGGCCTAGCGCAGACCTACGAGCAGTACTTC
TRBD1	TRBV28	TRBJ1-2	few	16	CASSLLRGQGGYGYTF	TGTGCCAGCAGTTTATTGCGGGGACAGGGGGGCTATGGCTACACCTTC
NA	TRBV4-3	TRBJ1-4	NA	17	CASSRQVTETTNEKLFF	TGCGCCAGCAGCCGACAGGTGACAGAGACAACTAATGAAAAACTGTTTTTT
NA	TRBV10-2	TRBJ2-1	NA	16	CASSERGIGSYNEQFF	TGCGCCAGCAGTGAAAGAGGGATAGGATCCTACAATGAGCAGTTCTTC
NA	TRBV10-3	TRBJ2-1	NA	14	CAISTRLVDNEQFF	TGTGCCATCAGTACCCGACTAGTGGACAATGAGCAGTTCTTC
NA	TRBV4-1	TRBJ2-7	NA	14	CASSQVNRGYEQYF	TGCGCCAGCAGCCAAGTTAATCGCGGCTACGAGCAGTACTTC
NA	TRBV7-9	TRBJ2-5	NA	14	CASSLEGGSETQYF	TGTGCCAGCAGCTTAGAGGGGGGCAGTGAGACCCAGTACTTC
NA	TRBV19	TRBJ2-2	NA	12	CASGGLTGELFF	TGTGCCAGTGGGGGTCTAACCGGGGAGCTGTTTTTT
NA	TRBV4-3	TRBJ2-1	NA	13	CASSQDLSQAAFF	TGCGCCAGCAGCCAAGATCTTAGTCAGGCCGCGTTCTTC
TRBD1	TRBV5-4	TRBJ2-5	NA	14	CASSLDRVEETQYF	TGTGCCAGCAGCCTCGACAGGGTAGAGGAGACCCAGTACTTC
NA	TRBV15	TRBJ1-5	NA	16	CATSRVDTNSNQPQHF	TGTGCCACCAGCCGAGTGGACACTAATAGCAATCAGCCCCAGCATTTT
TRBD2	TRBV6-5	TRBJ2-7	once	13	CASSRTSGYEQYF	TGTGCCAGCAGTAGGACTAGCGGGTACGAGCAGTACTTC